Listed below are T cell receptor beta chains from one sample, sequenced in a study of OX40 agonist ivuxolimab in advanced cancers. Repertoires were generated with immunoSEQ multiplex PCR, while TCRdb's copy carries only in-frame clones and drops some. This sample carries around 56,000 clones, approximately 90% of them seen once, and the ten largest clones take around 1.5%. Sequenced here: CD4+ or CD8+ T cells sorted from blood, sampled in a trial of the OX40 agonist ivuxolimab. Receptors were obtained from an adult with an advanced solid tumor such as melanoma, head and neck, liver or kidney cancer. Both conserved end residues are part of each CDR3. Each record gives: D gene, clone size, J gene, V gene, CDR3 DNA, CDR3 protein. D genes are given only for firm matches. Clone size is not always given. Where it is, it says once, few, many or a class for expanded clones.

D gene: TRBD1; clone size: NA; J gene: TRBJ2-3; V gene: TRBV10-2; CDR3 DNA: TGCGCCAGCAGTGAGTGGGACAGGGGGTCGGATACGCAGTATTTT; CDR3 protein: CASSEWDRGSDTQYF
D gene: NA; clone size: NA; J gene: TRBJ2-6; V gene: TRBV19; CDR3 DNA: TGTGCCAGTAGGGACAGCTACTCTGGGGCCAACGTCCTGACTTTC; CDR3 protein: CASRDSYSGANVLTF
D gene: NA; clone size: NA; J gene: TRBJ1-5; V gene: TRBV11-2; CDR3 DNA: TGTGCCAGCAGCTTAGTGGGTGGACAGACCAATCAGCCCCAGCATTTT; CDR3 protein: CASSLVGGQTNQPQHF
D gene: TRBD1; clone size: NA; J gene: TRBJ2-7; V gene: TRBV5-4; CDR3 DNA: TGTGCCAGCAGCTCAGGGGGTTACTCCTACGAGCAGTACTTC; CDR3 protein: CASSSGGYSYEQYF
D gene: NA; clone size: NA; J gene: TRBJ2-7; V gene: TRBV2; CDR3 DNA: TGTGCCAGCGAACAGGGACCCTACGAGCAGTACTTC; CDR3 protein: CASEQGPYEQYF
D gene: NA; clone size: NA; J gene: TRBJ1-1; V gene: TRBV5-1; CDR3 DNA: TGCGCCACCGGGGACGGGAACACTGAAGCTTTCTTT; CDR3 protein: CATGDGNTEAFF
D gene: TRBD1; clone size: NA; J gene: TRBJ2-3; V gene: TRBV6-6; CDR3 DNA: TGTGCCACTTCGGGACAGAGCACAGATACGCAGTATTTT; CDR3 protein: CATSGQSTDTQYF
D gene: NA; clone size: NA; J gene: TRBJ1-4; V gene: TRBV9; CDR3 DNA: TGTGCCAGGCCCAAGAAACTGTTTTTT; CDR3 protein: CARPKKLFF
D gene: NA; clone size: NA; J gene: TRBJ2-6; V gene: TRBV5-1; CDR3 DNA: TGCGCCAGCAGCTCAGGGGCGGCTGGGGCCAACGTCCTGACTTTC; CDR3 protein: CASSSGAAGANVLTF
D gene: NA; clone size: NA; J gene: TRBJ2-4; V gene: TRBV7-9; CDR3 DNA: TGTGCCAGCAGCGGGGGTGGGGCCAAAAACATTCAGTACTTC; CDR3 protein: CASSGGGAKNIQYF
D gene: TRBD1; clone size: NA; J gene: TRBJ2-2; V gene: TRBV30; CDR3 DNA: TGTGCTCGCACAGGGGTGCCGAACACCGGGGAGCTGTTTTTT; CDR3 protein: CARTGVPNTGELFF
D gene: TRBD1; clone size: few; J gene: TRBJ2-7; V gene: TRBV4-1; CDR3 DNA: TGCGCCAGCAGCCTCCTCACAATCCGCGGGACAGGAACCGCCTACGAGCAGTACTTC; CDR3 protein: CASSLLTIRGTGTAYEQYF
D gene: NA; clone size: NA; J gene: TRBJ2-1; V gene: TRBV19; CDR3 DNA: TGTGCCAGTGGAAGACAGAGGGGGAATGAGCAGTTCTTC; CDR3 protein: CASGRQRGNEQFF
D gene: TRBD1; clone size: NA; J gene: TRBJ2-3; V gene: TRBV4-2; CDR3 DNA: TGTGCCAGCAGCCAAGAGGGGCAGGGGGCGACAGATACGCAGTATTTT; CDR3 protein: CASSQEGQGATDTQYF
D gene: TRBD1; clone size: NA; J gene: TRBJ2-7; V gene: TRBV7-9; CDR3 DNA: TGTGCCAGCAGCCCCGGGACAGGGAGGGTCGAGCAGTACTTC; CDR3 protein: CASSPGTGRVEQYF
D gene: NA; clone size: NA; J gene: TRBJ2-7; V gene: TRBV18; CDR3 DNA: TGTGCCAGCTCACCACGACAGACCTACGAGCAGTACTTC; CDR3 protein: CASSPRQTYEQYF
D gene: TRBD2; clone size: NA; J gene: TRBJ2-3; V gene: TRBV5-1; CDR3 DNA: TGCGCCAGCAGCCCCTCTATAGCGGGAGGGGCAGATACGCAGTATTTT; CDR3 protein: CASSPSIAGGADTQYF
D gene: TRBD1; clone size: NA; J gene: TRBJ2-1; V gene: TRBV6-5; CDR3 DNA: TGTGCCAGCAATCCGGGACGGACAGGGGGCCATGAGCAGTTCTTC; CDR3 protein: CASNPGRTGGHEQFF
D gene: NA; clone size: NA; J gene: TRBJ2-3; V gene: TRBV5-4; CDR3 DNA: TGTGCCAGCGATCCGGGACTCGGCACAGATACGCAGTATTTT; CDR3 protein: CASDPGLGTDTQYF
D gene: TRBD2; clone size: NA; J gene: TRBJ2-1; V gene: TRBV6-1; CDR3 DNA: TGTGCCAGCAGTTCAACTAGCGGGAGACCGCAGTTCTTC; CDR3 protein: CASSSTSGRPQFF
D gene: NA; clone size: NA; J gene: TRBJ2-1; V gene: TRBV6-4; CDR3 DNA: TGTGCCAGCAGTCTGCTACCGGCGTCAGGGTTCAATGAGCAGTTCTTC; CDR3 protein: CASSLLPASGFNEQFF
D gene: TRBD2; clone size: NA; J gene: TRBJ2-1; V gene: TRBV4-1; CDR3 DNA: TGCGCCAGCCAGAGTACGGGAGGTTCCTACAATGAGCAGTTCTTC; CDR3 protein: CASQSTGGSYNEQFF
D gene: TRBD1; clone size: once; J gene: TRBJ2-7; V gene: TRBV9; CDR3 DNA: TGTGCCAGCAGCCAGGACAGGTACCACGAGCAGTACTTC; CDR3 protein: CASSQDRYHEQYF
D gene: NA; clone size: NA; J gene: TRBJ2-1; V gene: TRBV7-9; CDR3 DNA: TGTGCCAGCAGCTTAGGAGGGGGTAGCGTTGAGCAGTTCTTC; CDR3 protein: CASSLGGGSVEQFF
D gene: NA; clone size: NA; J gene: TRBJ2-7; V gene: TRBV11-2; CDR3 DNA: TGTGCCAGCAGCAAAAATCTGGGAGCCTACGAGCAGTACTTC; CDR3 protein: CASSKNLGAYEQYF
D gene: TRBD2; clone size: NA; J gene: TRBJ2-7; V gene: TRBV7-3; CDR3 DNA: TGTGCCAGCCCTATCACGGGGGGGGTTCACGAGCAGTACTTC; CDR3 protein: CASPITGGVHEQYF
D gene: TRBD1; clone size: NA; J gene: TRBJ2-1; V gene: TRBV30; CDR3 DNA: TGTGCCTGGGGGGGACAGTCATACAATGAGCAGTTCTTC; CDR3 protein: CAWGGQSYNEQFF
D gene: NA; clone size: NA; J gene: TRBJ1-3; V gene: TRBV28; CDR3 DNA: TGTGCCAGCAGTTCGGAACCAGGGCTCTCTGGAAACACCATATATTTT; CDR3 protein: CASSSEPGLSGNTIYF
D gene: NA; clone size: NA; J gene: TRBJ1-1; V gene: TRBV30; CDR3 DNA: TGTGCCTGGAGTGTACGGGGCGCCGGGGACACTGAAGCTTTCTTT; CDR3 protein: CAWSVRGAGDTEAFF
D gene: NA; clone size: NA; J gene: TRBJ1-1; V gene: TRBV10-3; CDR3 DNA: TGTGCCATCAGTGAGTCGAAGCGGAACACTGAAGCTTTCTTT; CDR3 protein: CAISESKRNTEAFF
D gene: TRBD2; clone size: NA; J gene: TRBJ2-2; V gene: TRBV5-1; CDR3 DNA: TGCGCCAGTTCCACCGGGACTAGCGGGGGGGCGGACACCGGGGAGCTGTTTTTT; CDR3 protein: CASSTGTSGGADTGELFF
D gene: NA; clone size: few; J gene: TRBJ1-6; V gene: TRBV27; CDR3 DNA: TGTGCCAGCAGTTTAGGGCAGGGTTATTCACCCCTCCACTTT; CDR3 protein: CASSLGQGYSPLHF
D gene: NA; clone size: NA; J gene: TRBJ2-3; V gene: TRBV6-1; CDR3 DNA: TGTGCCAGCAGTCTTCGTACAATAAATACGCAGTATTTT; CDR3 protein: CASSLRTINTQYF
D gene: TRBD2; clone size: few; J gene: TRBJ2-7; V gene: TRBV7-2; CDR3 DNA: TGTGCCAGCAGTTCCCAGCGGGGATCCCTCTACGAGCAGTACTTC; CDR3 protein: CASSSQRGSLYEQYF
D gene: NA; clone size: NA; J gene: TRBJ1-2; V gene: TRBV6-5; CDR3 DNA: TGTGCCAGCAGTCCGGACAGAATCTATGGCTACACCTTC; CDR3 protein: CASSPDRIYGYTF
D gene: TRBD1; clone size: NA; J gene: TRBJ2-5; V gene: TRBV6-1; CDR3 DNA: TGTGCCAGCAGCGAAAGCCGTACAGGGGGCGCACAGACCCAGTACTTC; CDR3 protein: CASSESRTGGAQTQYF
D gene: TRBD1; clone size: few; J gene: TRBJ1-5; V gene: TRBV30; CDR3 DNA: TGTGCCTGGAGTGGACAGGGGAACAATCAGCCCCAGCATTTT; CDR3 protein: CAWSGQGNNQPQHF
D gene: TRBD1; clone size: NA; J gene: TRBJ2-7; V gene: TRBV5-1; CDR3 DNA: TGCGCCAGCAGCCCCCAGGGACAGGCCGCGGGCGAGCAGTACTTC; CDR3 protein: CASSPQGQAAGEQYF
D gene: NA; clone size: NA; J gene: TRBJ2-3; V gene: TRBV2; CDR3 DNA: TGTGCCAGCGGCGACTGGCTCACCAGCACAGATACGCAGTATTTT; CDR3 protein: CASGDWLTSTDTQYF